The 24 T cell receptor beta chains reported below all come from one sample, sequenced in a study of shared clonotypes between healthy human individuals. Positive CCR7 selection of CD45RO-negative cells yielded the naive CD8 cells, and terminally differentiated effector memory CD45RA+ cells were excluded. Generated by immunoSEQ multiplex PCR, the TCRdb table keeps only in-frame clones and is missing some. The repertoire holds millions of clones, with about 92% as singletons. The sequenced sample was naive CD8+ T cells from PBMCs. The receptors stem from a man between 18 and 35 years old in good health. Some clones in this sample may be carry-over from other donors' samples.

The chain employs TRBV7-9 and TRBJ1-2; no reliable D call. Looked up from germline, CDR1 is SEHNR and CDR2 is FQNEAQ (reference sequence). This CDR3 has 15 amino acids. Trimming took off 5 bases at V and 3 bases at J, with 16 bases between the two ends. CDR3 DNA sequence: TGTGCCAGCAGCCCACTGACGGGCGCGGACTATGGCTACACCTTC. Translating it yields CASSPLTGADYGYTF.

V usage is TRBV5-6 and J usage is TRBJ1-1, with a weak D call TRBD1 (6 bases). V was shortened by 0 bases and J by 2 bases, with 8 bases between the two germline ends. Germline V gene lookup returns CDR1 SGHDT and CDR2 YYEEEE. CDR3 length: 14 residues. The CDR3 sequence: CASSLVQGNTEAFF. CDR3 sequence (DNA): TGTGCCAGCAGCTTGGTACAGGGAAACACTGAAGCTTTCTTT.

The chain joins TRBV7-9 to TRBJ2-1, with D tentatively TRBD1 (6 bases). Germline values: CDR1 SEHNR, CDR2 FQNEAQ (reference sequence). The germline V and J ends were trimmed by 5 bases and 6 bases, with 11 bases remaining between them. The CDR3 is 13 residues long. CDR3 residues: CASSVGTINEQFF. CDR3 DNA sequence: TGTGCCAGCAGCGTCGGGACAATCAATGAGCAGTTCTTC.

V and J are TRBV7-9 and TRBJ2-4, with D possibly matching TRBD1 (8 bases). This CDR3 is 16 amino acids long. Germline V gene data show CDR1 as SEHNR and CDR2 as FQNEAQ (reference sequence). V was trimmed by 4 bases and J by 9 bases, leaving 22 bases between them. The CDR3 is CASSSRDYEGTGIQYF. The CDR3 DNA sequence: TGTGCCAGCAGCTCCCGGGACTATGAGGGGACAGGCATTCAGTACTTC. Full variable domain (outside the CDR3, taken from reference TRBV7-9 and TRBJ2-4): DTGVSQNPRHKITKRGQNVTFRCDPISEHNRLYWYRQTLGQGPEFLTYFQNEAQLEKSRLLSDRFSAERPKGSFSTLEIQRTEQGDSAMYLCASSSRDYEGTGIQYFGAGTRLSVL.

The chain uses TRBV27 and TRBJ2-1; D might be TRBD1 (5 bases). There are 15 residues in the CDR3. The V gene lost 2 bases and the J gene lost 3 bases, with 11 bases spanning the gap. The germline gives CDR1 MNHEY, CDR2 SMNVEV (reference sequence). This CDR3 is CASSLAQVSYNEQFF. CDR3 nucleotide sequence: TGTGCCAGCAGTTTAGCACAGGTCAGCTACAATGAGCAGTTCTTC.

This sequence joins TRBV5-1 and TRBJ2-7; no reliable D call. Between the trimmed V and J ends, which lost 1 base and 2 bases, there was a span of 16 bases. The CDR3 length is 16 residues. Germline V gives CDR1 SGHRS, CDR2 YFSETQ. In DNA, the CDR3 is TGCGCCAGCAGCTTGCGGCCAGCCTTTGTACCCTACGAGCAGTACTTC. Encoded protein: CASSLRPAFVPYEQYF.

This clone has just a few counts. Here the CDR3 reads CASSSSPNREGYEQYF. The CDR3 DNA reads TGTGCCAGCAGCTCCTCCCCAAACAGGGAGGGGTACGAGCAGTACTTC. The chain joins TRBV27 to TRBJ2-7, with D perhaps TRBD2 (7 bases). V dropped 6 bases and J dropped 4 bases, with 22 bases sitting between them. Germline V gene data show CDR1 as MNHEY and CDR2 as SMNVEV (reference sequence). There are 16 residues in the CDR3.

Regarding this clone: The sample holds other DNA sequences that translate to the same CDR3. This sequence joins TRBV27 and TRBJ1-1, with D possibly being TRBD1 (5 bases). Trimming removed 0 bases from V and 4 bases from J, with 6 bases in between. Germline V gene sequence: CDR1 MNHEY, CDR2 SMNVEV (reference sequence). The CDR3 consists of 13 residues. The CDR3 here is CASSLSRGTEAFF. The CDR3 region has the DNA TGTGCCAGCAGTTTATCGAGGGGCACTGAAGCTTTCTTT.

The V call is TRBV29-1, the J call TRBJ1-2; 7 bases fit TRBD1. Germline trimming cut 6 bases from V and 3 bases from J; bases unmatched to any gene: 7. CDR1 and CDR2 from the germline V gene are SQVTM and ANQGSEA. The CDR3 contains 13 residues. Here the CDR3 reads CSVVDRADYGYTF. The CDR3 DNA follows: TGCAGCGTAGTAGACAGGGCCGACTATGGCTACACCTTC.

The table lists this clone with a few counts. This same CDR3 is encoded by further DNA sequences in the sample. The rearrangement links TRBV27 to TRBJ2-7; TRBD2 agrees at 7 bases. Germline values: CDR1 MNHEY, CDR2 SMNVEV (reference sequence). This CDR3 is 13 amino acids long. V was clipped by 3 bases and J by 1 base; unmatched bases: 0. The CDR3 DNA reads TGTGCCAGCAGTTTTAGCGGGTCCTACGAGCAGTACTTC. It is translated as CASSFSGSYEQYF.

The J gene is TRBJ2-7, the V gene TRBV6-6; TRBD2 aligns across 12 bases. This CDR3 comprises 16 residues. Germline CDR1 and CDR2: MNHNY and SVGAGI (reference sequence). V lost 6 bases to trimming and J lost 3 bases; unmatched junction nucleotides: 9. CDR3 sequence (DNA): TGTGCCAGCAGCCCCGCGACTAGCGGGAGACTCTACGAGCAGTACTTC. Translation gives CASSPATSGRLYEQYF.

The V and J genes are TRBV27 and TRBJ2-2, with 10 positions matching TRBD2. Germline loops: CDR1 MNHEY, CDR2 SMNVEV (reference sequence). V gave up 3 bases and J gave up 6 bases; unmatched junction bases: 10. The CDR3 totals 17 residues. The CDR3 loop is CASSFSPSGSLPGELFF. CDR3 in DNA: TGTGCCAGCAGTTTCTCCCCTAGCGGGAGTCTACCCGGGGAGCTGTTTTTT.

The rearrangement joins TRBV5-1 to TRBJ1-2; tentatively, D is TRBD1 (6 bases). This CDR3 spans 14 amino acids. V lost 3 bases to trimming and J lost 1 base, with 10 bases between them. Germline V gene sequence: CDR1 SGHRS, CDR2 YFSETQ. CDR3: CASSWDTNNYGYTF. Written as DNA, the CDR3 is TGCGCCAGCAGCTGGGACACCAATAACTATGGCTACACCTTC. Combining the CDR3 with reference TRBV5-1 and TRBJ1-2 gives the whole variable domain KAGVTQTPRYLIKTRGQQVTLSCSPISGHRSVSWYQQTPGQGLQFLFEYFSETQRNKGNFPGRFSGRQFSNSRSEMNVSTLELGDSALYLCASSWDTNNYGYTFGSGTRLTVV.

This sequence joins TRBV6-5 and TRBJ2-2; D gene unclear. The CDR3 is 16 residues long. V shed 0 bases and J shed 7 bases, with 15 bases lying between them. The germline V gene encodes CDR1 MNHEY and CDR2 SVGAGI. In DNA form, the CDR3 reads TGTGCCAGCAGTTACTCGTTACACCGAGGTAGCGGGGAGCTGTTTTTT. It specifies CASSYSLHRGSGELFF.

This CDR3 reads CASSLVSVSDTQYF. CDR3 nucleotide sequence: TGTGCCAGCAGCTTAGTATCCGTGTCAGATACGCAGTATTTT. The chain uses TRBV13 and TRBJ2-3; D ambiguous. The CDR3 sequence is 14 residues long. V was cut by 1 base and J by 4 bases, with 9 bases left in between. Germline assignment: CDR1 PRHDT and CDR2 FYEKMQ (reference sequence).

This clone has more than one count but fewer than ten. This chain joins TRBV10-3 and TRBJ1-1; 11 nucleotides agree with TRBD1. The CDR3 has 14 amino acids. V trimming: 3 bases; J trimming: 5 bases; junction bases outside the gene matches: 2. Germline V CDR1 and CDR2: ENHRY, SYGVKD. Written as DNA, the CDR3 is TGTGCCATCAGTGATGGGACAGGGGGGACTGAAGCTTTCTTT. It yields the protein CAISDGTGGTEAFF.

This rearrangement joins TRBV11-2 to TRBJ2-7, with 8 bases fitting TRBD2. The CDR3 loop spans 16 amino acids. Unmatched junction bases numbered 11, after V lost 4 bases and J lost 3 bases. Germline V gives CDR1 SGHAT, CDR2 FQNNGV. The CDR3 DNA follows: TGTGCCAGCAGCTCGGGTTCGGCTAGCGGGCGCTACGAGCAGTACTTC. It encodes CASSSGSASGRYEQYF.

The genes are TRBV9 and TRBJ2-2, with 7 bases that match TRBD2. This CDR3 is 16 amino acids long. V was clipped by 4 bases and J by 7 bases; unmatched bases: 13. Germline loops: CDR1 SGDLS, CDR2 YYNGEE. Here the CDR3 DNA reads TGTGCCAGCAGCCCTTGGGGGGGAGGGCCGGACGGGGAGCTGTTTTTT. Protein sequence: CASSPWGGGPDGELFF.

V usage is TRBV28 and J usage is TRBJ2-4; tentatively, D is TRBD2 (7 bases). The CDR3 totals 15 residues. V was trimmed by 2 bases and J by 6 bases, leaving 14 bases between them. CDR1 is MDHEN, CDR2 SYDVKM, per germline. The CDR3 region has the DNA TGTGCCAGCAGTTTAAGGGGGGGGCCAGGAAACATTCAGTACTTC. Protein sequence: CASSLRGGPGNIQYF.

The V gene is TRBV9, the J gene TRBJ2-1, with 13 bases identical to TRBD2. Losses at the gene ends were 3 bases for V and 0 bases for J; bases not matched to a gene: 6. From germline, CDR1 is SGDLS and CDR2 YYNGEE. The CDR3 extends over 18 amino acids. The CDR3 protein is CASSGLAGGTPSYNEQFF. For the CDR3, the DNA is TGTGCCAGCAGCGGACTAGCGGGAGGCACCCCCTCCTACAATGAGCAGTTCTTC.

The V and J genes are TRBV7-6 and TRBJ1-4; D is ambiguous. Germline V gene lookup returns CDR1 SGHVS and CDR2 FNYEAQ. This CDR3 comprises 12 residues. Between the trimmed V and J ends, which lost 10 bases and 5 bases, there was a span of 11 bases. The DNA of the CDR3 is TGTGCCACCGGCGAGGGAAATGAAAAACTGTTTTTT. Translated, it gives CATGEGNEKLFF.

V gene TRBV6-5 combines with J gene TRBJ1-5; weak D call: TRBD1 (6 bases). CDR1 and CDR2 from the germline V gene are MNHEY and SVGAGI. V lost 4 bases and J lost 0, with 10 bases in between. The CDR3 runs to 15 residues. CDR3 residues: CASSWAGDSNQPQHF. The DNA of the CDR3 is TGTGCCAGCAGTTGGGCAGGGGATAGCAATCAGCCCCAGCATTTT.

The chain is built from TRBV19 and TRBJ2-2, with 16 bases fitting TRBD2. CDR3 length: 22 residues. Germline CDR1 and CDR2: LNHDA and SQIVND (reference sequence). V lost 3 bases, J lost 1 base, and 14 bases stayed unmatched. The CDR3 reads CASSMKGWRGLAGGMNTGELFF. Here the CDR3 DNA reads TGTGCCAGTAGTATGAAGGGGTGGCGGGGACTAGCGGGAGGGATGAACACCGGGGAGCTGTTTTTT.

This CDR3 reads CASSLAASSYNEQFF. CDR3 bases: TGTGCCAGTAGTTTAGCTGCGAGCTCCTACAATGAGCAGTTCTTC. V and J are TRBV19 and TRBJ2-1; D is ambiguous. Germline V gives CDR1 LNHDA, CDR2 SQIVND (reference sequence). With 5 bases removed from V and 0 bases from J, the gap between germline ends came to 11 bases. The CDR3 has 15 amino acids.